The clone carrying this T cell receptor (beta chain) came up a few times. Its antigen is undetermined. Only one heparinised blood draw was taken per donor, and its volume averaged around 100 mL. Markers CD45RO/CCR7/CD25/CD127/CD95/CD27 served to sort CD4+ naive, central memory, regulatory and stem cell-like memory cells. This record comes from a study of beta chain features in type 1 diabetes. Across the whole study: Age, gender, cell numbers and subset yield matched between patients and controls. Study-wide points: There was a moderate but significant shortening of TCRB CDR3s in all four CD4+ subsets of Type 1 diabetes patients.

V was cut by 5 bases and J by 0 bases, with 15 bases left in between. Germline CDR1 MNHEY, CDR2 SMNVEV (reference sequence). The CDR3 consists of 16 residues. Isolated RNA was reverse transcribed in full, so expressed TCRB transcripts were sequenced. The assay was immunoSEQ multiplex PCR, and TCRdb's table has in-frame clones only and misses some. The sample gives 450,000 or so clones, about an eighth of which show up once; less than 0.06% is in the top ten. V is TRBV27 and J is TRBJ2-3, with D maybe TRBD1 (5 bases). The clonotype was recovered from a woman between 18 and 30 years old in good health. The sample consisted of naive CD4+ T cells from blood. CDR3 bases: TGTGCCAGCAGTCCCCGCCCAGGGCGTAGCACAGATACGCAGTATTTT. It yields the protein CASSPRPGRSTDTQYF.